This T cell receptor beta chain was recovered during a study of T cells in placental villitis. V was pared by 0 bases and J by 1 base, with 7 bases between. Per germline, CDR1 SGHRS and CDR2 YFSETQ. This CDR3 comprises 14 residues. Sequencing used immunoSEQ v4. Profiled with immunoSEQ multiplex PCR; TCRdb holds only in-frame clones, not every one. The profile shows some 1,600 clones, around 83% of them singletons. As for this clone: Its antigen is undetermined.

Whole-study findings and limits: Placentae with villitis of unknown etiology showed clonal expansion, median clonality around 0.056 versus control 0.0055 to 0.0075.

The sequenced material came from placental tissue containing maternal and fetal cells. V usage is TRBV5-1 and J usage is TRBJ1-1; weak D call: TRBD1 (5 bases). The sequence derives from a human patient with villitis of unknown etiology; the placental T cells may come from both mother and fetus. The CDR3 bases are TGCGCCAGCAGCTTGGTAGACAGGAACACTGAAGCTTTCTTT. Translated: CASSLVDRNTEAFF.